One sample yielded the 25 T cell receptor beta chains listed below, sequenced in a study of cytomegalovirus exposure and HLA in healthy donors. PCR involved 60 Vbeta and 13 Jbeta primers. Assay: immunoSEQ multiplex PCR; the TCRdb copy retains only in-frame clones and omits some. The sample consists of more than 120,000 clones, approximately 83% of them appearing once. The sample consisted of PBMCs. These receptors were taken from a male donor in good health and CMV-seronegative.

The chain links TRBV14 to TRBJ1-1; no definite D call. The CDR3 loop spans 15 amino acids. V lost 0 bases and J lost 1, with 9 bases in between. The germline V gene has CDR1 SGHDN and CDR2 FVKESK. In DNA, the CDR3 is TGTGCCAGCAGCCAAGAAGAGACACAGAACACTGAAGCTTTCTTT. Its translation: CASSQEETQNTEAFF.

This chain links TRBV7-9 with TRBJ2-7; a possible D gene is TRBD1 (6 bases). The CDR3 runs 13 residues. Germline loops: CDR1 SEHNR, CDR2 FQNEAQ (reference sequence). Trimming stripped 10 bases from V and 5 bases from J, with 18 bases between. The CDR3 protein is CATLPGASNEQYF. The CDR3 nucleotides read TGTGCCACCCTCCCAGGGGCATCAAACGAGCAGTACTTC.

The chain has TRBV7-6 and TRBJ2-5; D possibly corresponds to TRBD1 (5 bases). Looked up from germline, CDR1 is SGHVS and CDR2 is FNYEAQ. Deletions cut 11 bases from V and 5 bases from J, with 15 bases between. CDR3 length: 12 residues. CDR3 amino acids: CAVRDIAETQYF. The CDR3, as DNA: TGTGCCGTCAGGGATATTGCGGAGACCCAGTACTTC.

This clone was picked up one time. The V gene is TRBV7-2, the J gene TRBJ2-5; weak D call: TRBD2 (6 bases). The CDR3 sequence is 19 residues long. V gave up 1 base and J gave up 1 base, with 22 bases separating them. CDR1 SGHTA and CDR2 FQGNSA come from the germline V gene. This CDR3 is CASSLGGWGVPRSQETQYF. The DNA for the CDR3 is TGTGCCAGCAGCTTAGGAGGTTGGGGGGTCCCCCGAAGCCAAGAGACCCAGTACTTC.

This clone turned up a few times. V usage is TRBV28 and J usage is TRBJ1-4; D uncertain. V was clipped by 5 bases and J by 0 bases, with 7 bases between them. The CDR3 length is 14 residues. Per the germline V gene, CDR1 is MDHEN and CDR2 is SYDVKM. In DNA form, the CDR3 reads TGTGCCAGCAGTACAGCTTCAACTAATGAAAAACTGTTTTTT. Protein: CASSTASTNEKLFF.

The gene calls are TRBV4-2 and TRBJ1-5; TRBD1 matches at 9 bases. With 1 base clipped from V and 5 bases from J, the junction kept 6 bases outside the gene matches. The CDR3 is 16 residues long. Germline lookup yields CDR1 LGHNA and CDR2 YNFKEQ. The DNA for the CDR3 is TGTGCCAGCAGCCAAGGAGCGGGACAGGGCGATCAGCCCCAGCATTTT. Amino acid sequence: CASSQGAGQGDQPQHF.

V is TRBV13 and J is TRBJ2-7; 8 nucleotides align to TRBD2. After removal of 8 bases from V and 2 bases from J, the junction contained 2 bases not matched to a gene. This CDR3 region has 12 residues. Germline values: CDR1 PRHDT, CDR2 FYEKMQ (reference sequence). The CDR3 protein is CASRGGAYEQYF. CDR3 coding DNA: TGTGCCAGCCGGGGGGGGGCCTACGAGCAGTACTTC.

This chain links TRBV28 with TRBJ1-5, with 9 bases fitting TRBD1. The V and J ends lost 6 bases and 7 bases, in that order; junction bases with no gene match: 4. The CDR3 loop spans 13 amino acids. Germline V gene lookup returns CDR1 MDHEN and CDR2 SYDVKM. The CDR3 DNA is TGTGCCAGCAGGGGACAGGGTTCCCAGCCCCAGCATTTT. Translating it yields CASRGQGSQPQHF. The full variable domain, completed using reference TRBV28 and TRBJ1-5, is DVKVTQSSRYLVKRTGEKVFLECVQDMDHENMFWYRQDPGLGLRLIYFSYDVKMKEKGDIPEGYSVSREKKERFSLILESASTNQTSMYLCASRGQGSQPQHFGDGTRLSIL.

This clone was recorded a few times. The chain uses TRBV5-6 and TRBJ2-2; TRBD2 agrees at 10 bases. Germline V CDR1 and CDR2: SGHDT, YYEEEE. V dropped 1 base and J dropped 1; count of bases not matched to a gene: 10. This CDR3 comprises 19 residues. CDR3: CASSLYLAGVWENTGELFF. The CDR3 coding sequence is TGTGCCAGCAGCTTGTACCTAGCGGGAGTTTGGGAGAACACCGGGGAGCTGTTTTTT. The full variable domain, in which reference TRBV5-6 and TRBJ2-2 provide the parts outside the CDR3, is DAGVTQSPTHLIKTRGQQVTLRCSPKSGHDTVSWYQQALGQGPQFIFQYYEEEERQRGNFPDRFSGHQFPNYSSELNVNALLLGDSALYLCASSLYLAGVWENTGELFFGEGSRLTVL.

The chain recombines TRBV4-3 with TRBJ2-7, with D possibly being TRBD2 (6 bases). The ends were cut back, 0 bases at V and 1 base at J, with 16 bases in the middle. CDR1 and CDR2 from the germline V gene are LGHNA and YSLEER. The CDR3 is made up of 17 amino acids. CDR3 amino acids: CASSQEADGGPSYEQYF. For the CDR3, the DNA is TGCGCCAGCAGCCAAGAGGCCGACGGGGGACCGTCCTACGAGCAGTACTTC.

In its sample, this clone was seen once. The chain joins TRBV7-9 to TRBJ1-5; perhaps TRBD1 as D (5 bases). This CDR3 spans 14 amino acids. Trimming took off 5 bases at V and 0 bases at J, with 8 bases between the two ends. Germline assignment: CDR1 SEHNR and CDR2 FQNEAQ (reference sequence). The chain's CDR3 is CASSPDTSNQPQHF. For the CDR3, the DNA is TGTGCCAGCAGCCCGGACACTAGCAATCAGCCCCAGCATTTT.

This chain links TRBV9 with TRBJ2-3; 10 nucleotides line up with TRBD2. Germline assignment: CDR1 SGDLS and CDR2 YYNGEE. The CDR3 spans 15 residues. Trimming cost V 1 base and J 5 bases; bases outside gene matches: 4. The CDR3 DNA reads TGTGCCAGCAGCGTACTAGCGGGAGTAGGAGATACGCAGTATTTT. As protein: CASSVLAGVGDTQYF.

The chain carries TRBV7-9 and TRBJ2-1; 9 bases match TRBD1. Germline-derived CDR1 and CDR2 are SEHNR and FQNEAQ (reference sequence). The V and J ends lost 5 bases and 4 bases, in that order; junction bases with no gene match: 12. The CDR3 has 17 amino acids. The CDR3 DNA is TGTGCCAGCAGCCCCCAACCGGGACAGGGTTGGTACAATGAGCAGTTCTTC. It specifies CASSPQPGQGWYNEQFF.

The chain is built from TRBV18 and TRBJ1-5, with D maybe TRBD1 (5 bases). Per the germline V gene, CDR1 is KGHSH and CDR2 is LQKENI. The CDR3 has 15 amino acids. V lost 4 bases, J lost 0 bases, and 10 bases lay in between. The CDR3 spells CASSLDRDSNQPQHF. The CDR3 DNA follows: TGTGCCAGCTCACTCGACAGAGATAGCAATCAGCCCCAGCATTTT.

This chain connects TRBV5-4 to TRBJ2-2; D gene uncertain. CDR1 is SGHNT and CDR2 is YYREEE in the germline V gene (reference sequence). Trimming took off 4 bases at V and 3 bases at J, with 7 bases between the two ends. The CDR3 consists of 13 residues. In DNA, the CDR3 is TGTGCCAGCAGCACAGACCACACCGGGGAGCTGTTTTTT. It yields the protein CASSTDHTGELFF.

The V and J genes are TRBV30 and TRBJ2-2; TRBD2 agrees at 16 bases. Trimming removed 2 bases from V and 6 bases from J; junction bases left unmatched: 12. Germline V gene lookup returns CDR1 GTSNPN and CDR2 SVGIG (reference sequence). The length of the CDR3 is 19 residues. The CDR3 DNA follows: TGTGCCTGGAGTAAACCGGGACTAGCGGGAGGGGGTTTGTCCGGGGAGCTGTTTTTT. The encoded protein is CAWSKPGLAGGGLSGELFF.

The V call is TRBV30, the J call TRBJ2-5, with 7 nucleotides matching TRBD2. The J segment lost 4 bases and the V segment lost 2 bases, leaving 4 bases of the junction unmatched. The length of the CDR3 is 13 residues. Germline CDR1 and CDR2: GTSNPN and SVGIG (reference sequence). CDR3 region: CAWSIKRGETQYF. The CDR3 coding sequence is TGTGCCTGGAGTATCAAGCGGGGAGAGACCCAGTACTTC.

The chain joins TRBV6-6 to TRBJ1-1; D may be TRBD1 (5 bases). Germline CDR1 MNHNY, CDR2 SVGAGI (reference sequence). V was trimmed by 8 bases and J by 10 bases, leaving 20 bases between them. The CDR3 is 13 residues long. The DNA of the CDR3 is TGTGCCAGCCTCTACGGGGGTCTAGTCGTAGCTTTCTTT. Amino acid sequence: CASLYGGLVVAFF.

The chain uses TRBV5-8 and TRBJ2-7; TRBD1 matches at 7 bases. There are 14 residues in the CDR3. V lost 5 bases to trimming and J lost 4 bases; unmatched junction nucleotides: 9. The V gene's germline CDR1 is SGHTS and CDR2 YDEGEE. The CDR3, as DNA: TGTGCCAGCAGAGTTCAGGGGGATTGGTACGAGCAGTACTTC. It translates to CASRVQGDWYEQYF. Drawing the rest from reference TRBV5-8 and TRBJ2-7, the complete variable domain is EAGVTQSPTHLIKTRGQQATLRCSPISGHTSVYWYQQALGLGLQFLLWYDEGEERNRGNFPPRFSGRQFPNYSSELNVNALELEDSALYLCASRVQGDWYEQYFGPGTRLTVT.

The count of this clone is one. Mismatch with germline at one junction end may stem from a read error. This rearrangement joins TRBV30 to TRBJ2-5, with D possibly being TRBD1 (6 bases). There are 13 residues in the CDR3. Germline CDR1 reads GTSNPN; CDR2 reads SVGIG (reference sequence). CDR3 DNA sequence: TGTGCCTGGAGTGTACGGACAGAAGAGGCCCAGTACTTC. Translating it yields CAWSVRTEEAQYF.

The J gene is TRBJ2-1, the V gene TRBV4-2; 7 bases are shared with TRBD2. Per germline, CDR1 LGHNA and CDR2 YNFKEQ. Losses at the gene ends were 1 base for V and 3 bases for J; bases not matched to a gene: 9. The CDR3 is 17 residues long. The CDR3 nucleotides read TGTGCCAGCAGCCAAGTTGCGCTAGCGGCGCTCTACAATGAGCAGTTCTTC. Translated, it gives CASSQVALAALYNEQFF.

The chain links TRBV19 to TRBJ2-6, with D maybe TRBD1 (6 bases). Trimming stripped 6 bases from V and 2 bases from J, with 14 bases between. The CDR3 runs to 16 residues. The germline CDR1 and CDR2 sequences are LNHDA and SQIVND (reference sequence). The CDR3 loop reads CASSDLWGPGANVLTF. CDR3 nucleotides: TGTGCCAGTAGCGATTTATGGGGGCCTGGGGCCAACGTCCTGACTTTC.

The CDR3 reads CASSLDPTYEQYF. Written as DNA, the CDR3 is TGTGCCAGCAGCTTAGATCCAACCTACGAGCAGTACTTC. The chain links TRBV11-2 to TRBJ2-7, with D unresolved. The CDR3 loop spans 13 amino acids. With 0 bases removed from V and 2 bases from J, the gap between germline ends came to 5 bases. Germline lookup yields CDR1 SGHAT and CDR2 FQNNGV. The whole variable domain, filled in from reference TRBV11-2 and TRBJ2-7, reads EAGVAQSPRYKIIEKRQSVAFWCNPISGHATLYWYQQILGQGPKLLIQFQNNGVVDDSQLPKDRFSAERLKGVDSTLKIQPAKLEDSAVYLCASSLDPTYEQYFGPGTRLTVT.

The J gene is TRBJ2-1, the V gene TRBV7-9; D is perhaps TRBD1 (6 bases). The CDR3 sequence is 14 residues long. Looked up from germline, CDR1 is SEHNR and CDR2 is FQNEAQ (reference sequence). The V end lost 7 bases, the J end lost 6 bases, and 16 bases lay between the germline ends. The chain's CDR3 is CASNPTGLSNEQFF. CDR3 coding DNA: TGTGCCAGCAACCCTACAGGGTTAAGCAATGAGCAGTTCTTC. The entire variable domain, with the rest obtained from reference TRBV7-9 and TRBJ2-1, is as follows: DTGVSQNPRHKITKRGQNVTFRCDPISEHNRLYWYRQTLGQGPEFLTYFQNEAQLEKSRLLSDRFSAERPKGSFSTLEIQRTEQGDSAMYLCASNPTGLSNEQFFGPGTRLTVL.

In this sample, this clone turned up once. The junction departs from germline at one end; a sequencing error may be responsible. The V and J genes are TRBV5-6 and TRBJ1-1; the D is unclear. Germline loops: CDR1 SGHDT, CDR2 YYEEEE. This CDR3 is built from 14 residues. DNA for the CDR3: TGTGCCAGCAGCTCGTTAACAGAGAACACTGAAGTTTTCTTC. Amino acid sequence: CASSSLTENTEVFF.